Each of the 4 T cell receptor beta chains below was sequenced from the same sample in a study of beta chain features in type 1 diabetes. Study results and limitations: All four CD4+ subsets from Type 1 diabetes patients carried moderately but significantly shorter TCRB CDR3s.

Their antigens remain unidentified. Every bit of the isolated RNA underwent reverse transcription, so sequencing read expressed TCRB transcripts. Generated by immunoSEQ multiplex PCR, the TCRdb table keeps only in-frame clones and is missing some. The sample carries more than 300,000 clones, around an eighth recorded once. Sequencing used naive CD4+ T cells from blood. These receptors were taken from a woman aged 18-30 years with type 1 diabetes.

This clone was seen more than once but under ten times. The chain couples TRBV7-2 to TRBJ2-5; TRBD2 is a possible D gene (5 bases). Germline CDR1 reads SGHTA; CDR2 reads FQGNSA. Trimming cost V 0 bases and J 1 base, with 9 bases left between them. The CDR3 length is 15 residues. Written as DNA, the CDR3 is TGTGCCAGCAGCTTAGCCTCGCGGGTCCAAGAGACCCAGTACTTC. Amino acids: CASSLASRVQETQYF.

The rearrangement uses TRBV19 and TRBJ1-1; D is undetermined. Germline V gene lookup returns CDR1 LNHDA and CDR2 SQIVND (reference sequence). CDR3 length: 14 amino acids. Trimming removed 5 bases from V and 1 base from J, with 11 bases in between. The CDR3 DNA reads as TGTGCCAGTAGTTACCGCGGTGGGAACACTGAAGCTTTCTTT. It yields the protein CASSYRGGNTEAFF.

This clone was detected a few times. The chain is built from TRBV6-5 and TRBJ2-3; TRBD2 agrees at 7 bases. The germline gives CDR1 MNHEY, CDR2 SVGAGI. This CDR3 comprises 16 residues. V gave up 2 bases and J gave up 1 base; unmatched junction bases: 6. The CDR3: CASSYALAAGTDTQYF. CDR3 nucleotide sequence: TGTGCCAGCAGTTACGCGCTAGCGGCAGGCACAGATACGCAGTATTTT.

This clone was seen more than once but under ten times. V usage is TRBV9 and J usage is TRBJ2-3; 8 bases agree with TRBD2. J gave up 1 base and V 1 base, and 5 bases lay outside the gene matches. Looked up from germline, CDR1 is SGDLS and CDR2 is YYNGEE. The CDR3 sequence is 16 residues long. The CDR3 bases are TGTGCCAGCAGCGTATCCCCGACTAGCGGCACAGATACGCAGTATTTT. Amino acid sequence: CASSVSPTSGTDTQYF. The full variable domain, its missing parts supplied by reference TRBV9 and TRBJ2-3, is DSGVTQTPKHLITATGQRVTLRCSPRSGDLSVYWYQQSLDQGLQFLIQYYNGEERAKGNILERFSAQQFPDLHSELNLSSLELGDSALYFCASSVSPTSGTDTQYFGPGTRLTVL.